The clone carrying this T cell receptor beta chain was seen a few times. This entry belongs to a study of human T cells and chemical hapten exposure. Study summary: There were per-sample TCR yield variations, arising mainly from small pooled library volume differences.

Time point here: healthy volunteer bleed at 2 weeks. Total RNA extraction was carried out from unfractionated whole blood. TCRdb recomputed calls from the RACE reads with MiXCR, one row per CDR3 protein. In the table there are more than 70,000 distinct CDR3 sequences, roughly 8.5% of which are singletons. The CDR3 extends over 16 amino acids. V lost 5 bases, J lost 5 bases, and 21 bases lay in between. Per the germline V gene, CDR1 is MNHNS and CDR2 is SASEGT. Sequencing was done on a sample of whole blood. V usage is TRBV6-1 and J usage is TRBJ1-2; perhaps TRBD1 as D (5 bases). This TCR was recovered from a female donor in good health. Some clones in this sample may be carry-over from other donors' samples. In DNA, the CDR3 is TGTGCCAGCAGTCCCGGGGGACCGACAGCGAGTTATGGCTACACCTTC. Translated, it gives CASSPGGPTASYGYTF.